This T cell receptor beta chain was sequenced in a study of shared clonotypes between healthy human individuals (dated by TCRdb to about 2020). With respect to the entire study: A couple of women and a few men aged 18 to 49 years were included in the cohort. For each donor, three plates each were used for CD4 naive and CD4 memory, two plates were used for CD8 naive, and one plate was used for CD8 memory. The study deeply sequenced blood TCR repertoires of about 5 healthy adults to estimate repertoire size and the extent of clonotype sharing between individuals. Libraries were prepared and TCR repertoires were sequenced by different laboratories using diverse techniques, in order to increase sequencing depth and limit assay-specific biases. Per donor, leukapheresis produced somewhere between about 0.9 and 10 billion PBMCs. What the authors observed across the whole study: Sampling was restricted to blood, and TCR repertoires in tissues likely differ from the TCR repertoires found in blood. Larger estimated clonotype richness was generally found for naive subsets than for memory subsets. Pairwise subsampling indicated that sequencing depth was expected to affect the degree of clonotype sharing among donors. Compared with non-shared clonotypes, the clonotypes found in all four sorted-subset donors had higher generation probabilities. Across four donors, approximately 5% of naive CD4, more than 3% of naive CD8, roughly 2.2% of memory CD4, and around 0.4% of memory CD8 clonotypes were shared. Even with the large sequencing depth, rarefaction of the sorted-subset datasets indicated that sequencing was incomplete. Because the study included a small number of donors, the genetic and exposure-history diversity represented was limited.

In the germline V gene, CDR1 corresponds to SGHRS and CDR2 to YFSETQ. Trimmed from V: 4 bases; trimmed from J: 5 bases; junction bases lacking a gene match: 8. The CDR3 goes from the cysteine to the phenylalanine over 15 residues. Of the read, only the CDR3 DNA is kept; its 45 bases are in frame from base 1. The donors were healthy, HIV-negative adults who had no recently reported acute infections or vaccinations. All donors were Caucasian adults living in Nashville, Tennessee, USA. CD4+ T cells were enriched by magnetic negative selection; naive cells were then positively selected on CD45RA, and the negative fraction formed the memory subset. After blood collection by leukapheresis, PBMCs were isolated using Ficoll-Histopaque density gradient centrifugation and then cryopreserved in the vapor phase of liquid nitrogen. Analytical flow cytometry was used to check the purity and quantity of each magnetically sorted T cell population. Genomic DNA was isolated from every sorted fraction and measured by UV absorbance on a Nanodrop 2000c.

Using the deep immunoSEQ assay, multiplex PCR amplified TCR CDR3 regions from genomic DNA. Extracted genomic DNA from each cell subset was spread evenly across all wells of several immunoSEQ 96-well plates, with each plate serving as a replicate. For sorted subsets, each replicate PCR was loaded with roughly 0.2 ug genomic DNA, equivalent to 25,000 to 35,000 T cell genomes. Purified libraries were quantified with a Qubit 3.0 fluorometer, sized on a Bioanalyzer 2100, and re-quantified with the KAPA Library Quantification kit. A separate single-read 150-cycle Illumina NextSeq 550 flow cell was used to sequence each immunoSEQ 96-well plate. From the authors' description of their analysis: Because the immunoSEQ output held only junctional sequences and lacked quality scores, the filtering could not match the filtering applied to full-length reads. Sequences were annotated with PyIR, a Python wrapper for IgBLAST v1.9, and V/J genes and CDR3 were assigned using IMGT germline references. Reads were filtered out if the reads had weak V/J assignments (E-value above 1e-6), no CDR3, stop codons, out-of-frame junctions, or ambiguous translated residues. V3J clonotypes were defined as sequences sharing an identical inferred V gene, J gene, and CDR3 amino acid sequence. Percentage overlap between repertoires was computed as shared unique clonotypes divided by the size of the smaller repertoire. Repertoire richness was assessed with RTK rarefaction, the Chao1 estimator, and Recon v2.1 estimates of unobserved clonotypes. Generation probabilities were computed with OLGA for all TCRbeta clonotypes obtained by the gDNA method from several donors. TCRdb retrieved this table from immuneACCESS and kept in-frame rearrangements only. Not all clones are present; in checked studies, unresolved V genes account for under half, and no reason is known for the remainder. Clone size and V and J calls were adopted from that table, with D and trimming inferred from the DNA. This sample lists around 980,000 clones; approximately 78% were detected once. The ten largest clones add up to more than 0.55% of the sample.

Concerning this clone: The antigen this receptor binds is unknown. Within one base of it there is no much larger clone, and no base qualities were kept.

Input material: memory CD4+ T cells from PBMCs. The cell subset or site label for this specimen denotes: CD45RA-negative fraction. The receptor was isolated from a young man in good health. Some clones in this sample may be carry-over from other donors' samples. The chain is made from TRBV5-1 and TRBJ1-4; the central 7 bases match TRBD1. The bases are TGCGCCAGCAGCAGACGACAGGGCCCAAATGAAAAACTGTTTTTT. This translates into CASSRRQGPNEKLFF.